These 20 T cell receptor beta chains were sequenced from one sample in a study of Graves' ophthalmopathy and Graves' hyperthyroidism. From RNA, the CDR3 regions of TCR beta chains were amplified and sequenced. The library came from an HTBI-primed first-round RT-PCR and a second-round multiplex PCR. TCRdb reprocessed the multiplex PCR reads via MiXCR and lists one record per CDR3 protein. The sample shows a few hundred thousand distinct CDR3 sequences, roughly 39% of them seen only once. Sequencing was performed on peripheral blood or thyroid tissue (not recorded which). These receptors all stem from an adult man with Graves' hyperthyroidism.

This clonotype has a single count. At one end the junction does not follow the germline gene, possibly because of a read error. The rearrangement uses TRBV20-1 and TRBJ2-6; 7 positions agree with TRBD1. The CDR3 length is 15 residues. Germline lookup yields CDR1 DFQATT and CDR2 SNEGSKA (reference sequence). The CDR3: CSARKGYAGGNVLTF. In nucleotides, the CDR3 is TGCAGTGCTAGGAAGGGCTACGCAGGGGGCAACGTCCTGACTTTC.

This clonotype occurred many times. This chain joins TRBV12-3 or TRBV12-4 and TRBJ2-7; no definite D call. The CDR3 totals 13 residues. V dropped 6 bases and J dropped 3 bases, with 12 bases sitting between them. CDR3 loop: CASSPIPNYEQYF. DNA of the CDR3: TGTGCCAGCAGCCCAATCCCTAACTACGAGCAGTACTTC.

This clonotype has a handful of counts. The genes are TRBV20-1 and TRBJ1-1; the D is unclear. Germline CDR1 is DFQATT and CDR2 is SNEGSKA (reference sequence). The CDR3 runs 15 residues. Trimming shortened V by 0 bases and J by 1 base, and 12 bases separated the two germline ends. This CDR3 is CSAREMGWKNTEAFF. In DNA form, the CDR3 reads TGCAGTGCTAGAGAAATGGGGTGGAAGAACACTGAAGCTTTCTTT.

This clonotype was observed once. A read error is possible here, since a much larger clone lies one base away. The rearrangement links TRBV6-1 to TRBJ1-2, with D unresolved. CDR1 is MNHNS, CDR2 SASEGT, per germline. The V end was cut by 6 bases, the J end by 5 bases, with 13 bases between. The CDR3 extends over 13 amino acids. DNA for the CDR3: TGTGCCAGCAGAAGCCACGGGAAGTATGGCTACACCTTC. Its protein product is CASRSHGKYGYTF.

This clonotype was counted many times. This sequence joins TRBV7-9 and TRBJ2-7, with TRBD1 matching 8 bases. The length of the CDR3 is 14 residues. Germline CDR1 is SEHNR and CDR2 is FQNEAQ (reference sequence). J lost 5 bases, V lost 5 bases, and 8 bases had no gene match. Written as DNA, the CDR3 is TGTGCCAGCAGCCGCCGGGACAGGATTAACGAGCAGTACTTC. Its protein is CASSRRDRINEQYF. Full variable domain (outside the CDR3, taken from reference TRBV7-9 and TRBJ2-7): DTGVSQNPRHKITKRGQNVTFRCDPISEHNRLYWYRQTLGQGPEFLTYFQNEAQLEKSRLLSDRFSAERPKGSFSTLEIQRTEQGDSAMYLCASSRRDRINEQYFGPGTRLTVT.

Note on this clonotype: It may be a read error: a sequence one base away is much more abundant. Here the CDR3 reads CSVEGDRGGSEASF. DNA of the CDR3: TGCAGCGTTGAAGGGGACAGGGGTGGGTCTGAAGCTTCCTTT. The chain combines TRBV29-1 with TRBJ1-1; 10 bases are a match to TRBD1. The CDR3 length is 14 residues. Germline V lookup: CDR1 SQVTM, CDR2 ANQGSEA.

The CDR3 nucleotides are TGCAGCGCCCAATCGGGACAGGGCTACACCTTC. This sequence encodes CSAQSGQGYTF. The genes are TRBV29-1 and TRBJ1-2, with 7 bases that match TRBD1. The CDR3 extends over 11 amino acids. The germline V gene has CDR1 SQVTM and CDR2 ANQGSEA. Trimming at V came to 7 bases and at J to 8 bases, leaving 7 bases not matched to a gene.

This clonotype has a count of ten or more. The rearrangement links TRBV6-1 to TRBJ2-7, with D uncertain. Germline lookup yields CDR1 MNHNS and CDR2 SASEGT. The CDR3 runs 12 residues. The ends were cut back, 6 bases at V and 2 bases at J, with 8 bases in the middle. In nucleotides, the CDR3 is TGTGCCAGCAGCGCGGCCACCTACGAGCAGTACTTC. It is translated as CASSAATYEQYF.

This clonotype was recorded at least ten times. V and J are TRBV7-9 and TRBJ2-2; 9 bases map to TRBD1. CDR1 and CDR2 from the germline V gene are SEHNR and FQNEAQ (reference sequence). The V segment lost 3 bases and the J segment 4 bases; nucleotides outside the gene matches: 12. The CDR3 length is 18 residues. CDR3 coding DNA: TGTGCCAGCAGCTTGGTCGACCAGGGACAGGGTCGCACCGGGGAGCTGTTTTTT. Its protein is CASSLVDQGQGRTGELFF. Based on the CDR3 plus reference TRBV7-9 and TRBJ2-2, the full variable domain is DTGVSQNPRHKITKRGQNVTFRCDPISEHNRLYWYRQTLGQGPEFLTYFQNEAQLEKSRLLSDRFSAERPKGSFSTLEIQRTEQGDSAMYLCASSLVDQGQGRTGELFFGEGSRLTVL.

The chain has TRBV10-2 and TRBJ2-1; 12 bases are a match to TRBD2. This CDR3 region has 15 residues. Germline CDR1 reads WSHSY; CDR2 reads SAAADI. The trim removed 7 bases at V and 4 bases at J, leaving 5 bases unmatched. CDR3 nucleotide sequence: TGCGCCAGCACTTGGACTAGCGGGACTTACAATGAGCAGTTCTTC. As protein: CASTWTSGTYNEQFF.

The CDR3 loop reads CSASGGGHEQYF. The CDR3 DNA reads TGCAGTGCTAGCGGGGGGGGCCACGAGCAGTACTTC. V usage is TRBV20-1 and J usage is TRBJ2-7; 8 bases are a match to TRBD2. This CDR3 has 12 residues. The junction had 3 bases not matched to a gene; V was cut back by 3 bases and J by 5 bases. Germline V gives CDR1 DFQATT, CDR2 SNEGSKA (reference sequence).

This clonotype was counted at least ten times. This chain joins TRBV19 and TRBJ1-3; 8 bases line up with TRBD1. Germline lookup yields CDR1 LNHDA and CDR2 SQIVND (reference sequence). Trimming took 7 bases from V and 6 from J; bases not matched to a gene: 5. The CDR3 totals 13 residues. CDR3: CASIDQGANTIYF. The CDR3 region has the DNA TGTGCCAGTATCGACCAGGGGGCAAACACCATATATTTT.

In the case of this clonotype: An end of the junction does not agree with germline; a read error may underlie this. The chain employs TRBV10-3 and TRBJ1-2, with D unresolved. From germline, CDR1 is ENHRY and CDR2 SYGVKD. CDR3 size: 16 residues. The CDR3 loop is CASGAGRTRANCGYTF. Here the CDR3 DNA reads TGTGCCAGCGGCGCGGGCAGGACGAGAGCTAACTGTGGCTACACCTTC.

This clonotype has at least ten counts. The rearrangement uses TRBV7-2 and TRBJ2-6; D perhaps matches TRBD1 (6 bases). This CDR3 is built from 16 residues. Between the trimmed V and J ends, which lost 4 bases and 4 bases, there was a span of 14 bases. Germline CDR1 is SGHTA and CDR2 is FQGNSA. CDR3 amino acids: CASSYPGAQGANVLTF. For the CDR3, the DNA is TGTGCCAGCAGCTACCCAGGGGCGCAGGGGGCCAACGTCCTGACTTTC.

Ten or more counts support this clonotype. The rearrangement uses TRBV5-6 and TRBJ2-7; 9 nucleotides match TRBD1. The V segment lost 5 bases and the J segment 0 bases; nucleotides outside the gene matches: 3. This CDR3 is built from 14 residues. The germline CDR1 and CDR2 sequences are SGHDT and YYEEEE. The CDR3 DNA reads TGTGCCAGCAGTGAACAGGGGGCCTCCTACGAGCAGTACTTC. Translation: CASSEQGASYEQYF.

With respect to this clonotype: An end of the junction does not agree with germline; a read error may underlie this. This sequence joins TRBV12-3 or TRBV12-4 and TRBJ2-7; the D gene could be TRBD1 or TRBD2 (5 bases each). There are 11 residues in the CDR3. The CDR3 nucleotides are TGTGCCAGCGGCCGGGGCTCGCAGCCGTTCTTC. Its protein product is CASGRGSQPFF.

Note on this clonotype: The junction departs from the called germline gene at one end, perhaps through a read error. The chain has TRBV5-1 and TRBJ2-7, with D possibly matching TRBD2 (5 bases). The germline CDR1 and CDR2 sequences are SGHRS and YFSETQ. The CDR3 consists of 13 residues. Here the CDR3 DNA reads TGTGCCAGCAGCCTCCCCGGGGTCTACGAGCAGTACTTC. This codes for CASSLPGVYEQYF.

This clonotype was detected many times. The chain employs TRBV29-1 and TRBJ2-7; the match to TRBD1 covers 11 bases. Germline CDR1 is SQVTM and CDR2 is ANQGSEA. This CDR3 contains 15 residues. With V trimmed by 0 bases and J by 2 bases, 3 bases remained unmatched. CDR3 sequence: CSVEDSGQGAYEQYF. The CDR3 nucleotides read TGCAGCGTTGAAGATTCGGGACAGGGGGCCTACGAGCAGTACTTC.

This clonotype was picked up a small number of times. The junction differs from germline at one of its ends, possibly a read error. The chain uses TRBV24-1 and TRBJ2-2; D possibly uses TRBD1 or TRBD2 (5 bases each). This CDR3 is built from 15 residues. Germline V gives CDR1 KGHDR, CDR2 SFDVKD. The CDR3 spells CATSELGTGNNEQFF. The CDR3 nucleotides are TGTGCCACCAGTGAGCTCGGGACGGGAAACAATGAGCAGTTTTTT.

This chain uses TRBV20-1 with TRBJ1-4; D possibly corresponds to TRBD1 (5 bases). The CDR3 has 14 amino acids. Trimming removed 5 bases from V and 6 bases from J, with 16 bases in between. Germline V CDR1 and CDR2: DFQATT, SNEGSKA (reference sequence). The CDR3 DNA reads as TGCAGTGCTGTCGGGGCCTTTTCGGATGAAAAACTGTTTTTT. Protein: CSAVGAFSDEKLFF.